This passage covers 20 T cell receptor beta chains from one sample sequenced in a study of TIL therapy for anti-PD-1-resistant metastatic lung cancer. The libraries were made with immunoSEQ v3. The table came from immunoSEQ multiplex PCR; TCRdb's copy has only in-frame clones and leaves some out. Of about 60,000 clones in the sample, about two thirds were seen once. Time point in this sample: pre-treatment sample, taken before nivolumab and TIL therapy. This specimen consisted of blood, obtained at baseline. These receptors were obtained from a person between 30 and 79 years old with non-small cell lung cancer.

This sequence joins TRBV25-1 and TRBJ1-3; no definite D call. The germline gives CDR1 MGHDK, CDR2 SYGVNS. This CDR3 spans 14 amino acids. The V end lost 6 bases, the J end lost 5 bases, and 14 bases lay between the germline ends. The CDR3, as DNA: TGTGCCAGCAGCCTCCCCGGCGGTAGAAACACCATATATTTT. Encoded protein: CASSLPGGRNTIYF. Combining the CDR3 with reference TRBV25-1 and TRBJ1-3 gives the whole variable domain EADIYQTPRYLVIGTGKKITLECSQTMGHDKMYWYQQDPGMELHLIHYSYGVNSTEKGDLSSESTVSRIRTEHFPLTLESARPSHTSQYLCASSLPGGRNTIYFGEGSWLTVV.

The chain recombines TRBV28 with TRBJ2-2, with TRBD2 as a possible D gene (6 bases). Germline loops: CDR1 MDHEN, CDR2 SYDVKM. The CDR3 is 16 amino acids. The ends were cut back, 3 bases at V and 0 bases at J, with 11 bases in the middle. The CDR3 loop reads CASSFALAANTGELFF. The CDR3 DNA sequence: TGTGCCAGCAGTTTTGCACTAGCCGCGAACACCGGGGAGCTGTTTTTT.

The table lists this clone with a few counts. This chain links TRBV7-3 with TRBJ1-5; a weak D match, TRBD1 (5 bases). The CDR3 loop spans 13 amino acids. Germline values: CDR1 SGHTA, CDR2 FQGTGA. V shed 2 bases and J shed 8 bases, with 10 bases lying between them. The CDR3 here is CASSLSLGEPQHF. As DNA, the CDR3 is TGTGCCAGCAGCTTATCTCTAGGGGAGCCCCAGCATTTT.

This clone has only a few counts. The genes are TRBV2 and TRBJ1-3; 7 positions agree with TRBD1. Germline lookup yields CDR1 SNHLY and CDR2 FYNNEI. V gave up 6 bases and J gave up 4 bases; unmatched junction bases: 9. CDR3 length: 15 residues. The CDR3 bases are TGTGCCAGCAGACAACAGGGGCCGGGGGGAAACACCATATATTTT. It yields the protein CASRQQGPGGNTIYF.

The J gene is TRBJ2-7, the V gene TRBV11-1; D may be TRBD1 or TRBD2 (6 bases each). This CDR3 is 14 amino acids long. V gave up 2 bases and J gave up 4 bases, with 12 bases separating them. CDR1 and CDR2 from the germline V gene are SGHAT and FQDESV (reference sequence). The CDR3 protein is CASSLLGGPYEQYF. The CDR3 DNA is TGTGCCAGCAGCTTATTAGGGGGGCCTTACGAGCAGTACTTC.

This chain uses TRBV7-3 with TRBJ1-1, with TRBD1 identical over 7 bases. In germline, CDR1 is SGHTA, CDR2 FQGTGA. The CDR3 runs 15 residues. V shed 1 base and J 3 bases; nucleotides not matched to a gene: 5. CDR3 sequence: CASSLNRGRYTEAFF. CDR3 nucleotide sequence: TGTGCCAGCAGCTTAAACAGGGGCAGGTACACTGAAGCTTTCTTT.

This clone has just a few counts. The chain links TRBV9 to TRBJ2-3; no clear D gene. The ends were cut back, 1 base at V and 2 bases at J, with 2 bases in the middle. CDR3 size: 12 residues. In germline, CDR1 is SGDLS, CDR2 YYNGEE. DNA for the CDR3: TGTGCCAGCAGCGTATTCACAGATACGCAGTATTTT. Protein product: CASSVFTDTQYF.

V gene TRBV10-3 combines with J gene TRBJ2-5; unclear D gene. V dropped 10 bases and J dropped 7 bases, with 19 bases sitting between them. Per the germline V gene, CDR1 is ENHRY and CDR2 is SYGVKD. The CDR3 length is 13 residues. CDR3 nucleotides: TGTGCCACCGGCGGTTTAGATCGCGGGACCCAGTACTTC. Its protein is CATGGLDRGTQYF.

This clone appeared once. J is TRBJ2-7 and V is TRBV7-9; 13 nucleotides align to TRBD2. Germline V gives CDR1 SEHNR, CDR2 FQNEAQ (reference sequence). J gave up 10 bases and V 4 bases, and 1 base lay outside the gene matches. The CDR3 has 12 amino acids. CDR3 in amino acids: CASSSGLAGQYF. The CDR3 DNA reads as TGTGCCAGCAGCTCGGGACTAGCGGGACAGTACTTC. The full variable domain, with the rest looked up from reference TRBV7-9 and TRBJ2-7, is DTGVSQNPRHKITKRGQNVTFRCDPISEHNRLYWYRQTLGQGPEFLTYFQNEAQLEKSRLLSDRFSAERPKGSFSTLEIQRTEQGDSAMYLCASSSGLAGQYFGPGTRLTVT.

This chain uses TRBV2 with TRBJ2-1, with a possible D match to TRBD1 (6 bases). There are 14 residues in the CDR3. Germline V gene sequence: CDR1 SNHLY, CDR2 FYNNEI. The ends were cut back, 8 bases at V and 10 bases at J, with 21 bases in the middle. The CDR3 DNA reads as TGTGCCAGCCAGCTGCTTGGGACCGGGACAGAGCAGTTCTTC. Encoded protein: CASQLLGTGTEQFF.

The chain recombines TRBV5-1 with TRBJ2-7; no definite D call. The germline V and J ends were trimmed by 1 base and 3 bases, with 14 bases remaining between them. The CDR3 extends over 15 amino acids. Looked up from germline, CDR1 is SGHRS and CDR2 is YFSETQ. CDR3 in DNA: TGCGCCAGCAGCTTGATGGAAAGTTCATACTACGAGCAGTACTTC. It specifies CASSLMESSYYEQYF.

Remarks on this clone: The junction departs from germline at one end; a sequencing error may be responsible. This chain joins TRBV7-7 and TRBJ2-5; the D gene is possibly TRBD2 (6 bases). The CDR3 extends over 14 amino acids. Germline CDR1 SSHAT, CDR2 FNYEAQ (reference sequence). CDR3 nucleotides: TGTGCTAGCAGCCCCCCCGGGGGTTTGGAGACCCAGTACTTC. Its protein product is CASSPPGGLETQYF.

This clone has only a few counts. The chain links TRBV27 to TRBJ1-5; D unresolved. CDR1 is MNHEY and CDR2 is SMNVEV in the germline V gene (reference sequence). V lost 6 bases and J lost 6, with 12 bases in between. This CDR3 is built from 13 residues. The CDR3 here is CASSFGAGQPQHF. The CDR3 DNA reads TGTGCCAGCAGCTTCGGAGCTGGTCAGCCCCAGCATTTT.

This clone was observed a handful of times. This sequence joins TRBV19 and TRBJ1-2; TRBD1 matches at 7 bases. CDR1 LNHDA and CDR2 SQIVND come from the germline V gene (reference sequence). V was clipped by 6 bases and J by 3 bases; unmatched bases: 4. The CDR3 has 13 residues. CDR3 sequence reads: CASSRTGDYGYTF. The CDR3 DNA is TGTGCCAGTAGCAGGACAGGCGACTATGGCTACACCTTC.

V and J are TRBV10-1 and TRBJ2-5, with D perhaps assigned TRBD1 or TRBD2 (5 bases each). Trimming took off 4 bases at V and 0 bases at J, with 6 bases between the two ends. The CDR3 is 13 amino acids. The germline V gene has CDR1 WNHNN and CDR2 SYGVQD (reference sequence). As DNA, the CDR3 is TGCGCCAGCAGTGCGGGACACCAAGAGACCCAGTACTTC. The encoded protein is CASSAGHQETQYF.

This clone appeared a single time. V usage is TRBV7-6 and J usage is TRBJ2-1; 9 bases align to TRBD1. This CDR3 spans 15 amino acids. Germline trimming cut 6 bases from V and 5 bases from J; bases unmatched to any gene: 8. The germline V gene encodes CDR1 SGHVS and CDR2 FNYEAQ. The CDR3 is CASSYHRGLDNEQFF. The CDR3 bases are TGTGCCAGCAGTTATCACAGGGGGCTTGACAATGAGCAGTTCTTC.

This clone came up a few times. The chain combines TRBV5-1 with TRBJ2-1; D may be TRBD2 (6 bases). Germline CDR1 is SGHRS and CDR2 is YFSETQ. V was pared by 4 bases and J by 0 bases, with 14 bases between. This CDR3 spans 16 amino acids. The CDR3 sequence is CASSLDAGHSYNEQFF. The DNA of the CDR3 is TGCGCCAGCAGCCTCGATGCGGGGCACTCCTACAATGAGCAGTTCTTC.

Concerning this clone itself: The junction and the germline gene differ at one end; a read error may be behind it. The V gene is TRBV28, the J gene TRBJ1-1, with D possibly TRBD1 on 5 matching bases. CDR1 is MDHEN, CDR2 SYDVKM, per germline. The CDR3 extends over 13 amino acids. The CDR3, as DNA: TGTGCCGGCCCTGGGGACGCCGGAACTGAGGCTTTCTTT. Its translation is CAGPGDAGTEAFF.

The rearrangement uses TRBV2 and TRBJ2-1; possibly TRBD2 for D (5 bases). Trimming shortened V by 8 bases and J by 2 bases, and 16 bases separated the two germline ends. This CDR3 has 15 amino acids. Germline loops: CDR1 SNHLY, CDR2 FYNNEI. This CDR3 is CASAAAPGAYNEQFF. The CDR3 DNA is TGTGCCAGCGCAGCGGCACCAGGCGCCTACAATGAGCAGTTCTTC.

V usage is TRBV28 and J usage is TRBJ1-5; D unresolved. Germline V CDR1 and CDR2: MDHEN, SYDVKM. The CDR3 length is 13 residues. The germline V and J ends were trimmed by 5 bases and 7 bases, with 12 bases remaining between them. For the CDR3, the DNA is TGTGCCAGCAGTACAAGGGTCGGGCAGCCCCAGCATTTT. Its translation: CASSTRVGQPQHF. Combining the CDR3 with reference TRBV28 and TRBJ1-5 gives the whole variable domain DVKVTQSSRYLVKRTGEKVFLECVQDMDHENMFWYRQDPGLGLRLIYFSYDVKMKEKGDIPEGYSVSREKKERFSLILESASTNQTSMYLCASSTRVGQPQHFGDGTRLSIL.